This is a list of T cell receptor beta chains from one sample in a study of blood T cell repertoires in COVID-19. The data were produced by immunoSEQ multiplex PCR, yet TCRdb's version contains in-frame clones alone and is incomplete. The sample contains some 100,000 clones, 83% of which appear only once. What was sequenced was peripheral blood. The receptors derive from a woman aged 60-75 years with acute or convalescent COVID-19. CDR3s include the opening cysteine and the closing phenylalanine or tryptophan. The order of the fields is clone size, V gene, D gene, J gene, CDR3 DNA, CDR3 protein. A D gene is named only where the DNA matches it firmly. Size is omitted from some rows. Given values are once, few, many or a class for expanded clones.

>NA|TRBV2|NA|TRBJ1-4
TGTGCCAGCAGAAGGGGCGGGGCGGGCGATGAAAAACTGTTTTTT
CASRRGGAGDEKLFF
>NA|TRBV28|NA|TRBJ2-7
TGTGCCAGCAGTCCCAGAGGAGGGAATTCCTACGAGCAGTACTTC
CASSPRGGNSYEQYF
>NA|TRBV5-1|NA|TRBJ2-2
TGCGCCAGCAGCTTGCGGGCCGGGGATCCCGGGGAGCTGTTTTTT
CASSLRAGDPGELFF
>NA|TRBV5-6|TRBD1|TRBJ2-5
TGTGCCAGCAGCTTGTTTACCCGGGACAGGGGTAAGGAGACCCAGTACTTC
CASSLFTRDRGKETQYF
>once|TRBV24-1|TRBD1|TRBJ2-7
TGTGCCACCAGTGTGGGACCGGGACAGGGGATCCACGAGCAGTACTTC
CATSVGPGQGIHEQYF
>NA|TRBV7-2|NA|TRBJ2-5
TGTGCCAGCAGCACCACTCAAGAGACCCAGTACTTC
CASSTTQETQYF
>NA|TRBV27|NA|TRBJ2-2
TGTGCCAGCAGTATCGACAGGCGGAACACCGGGGAGCTGTTTTTT
CASSIDRRNTGELFF
>NA|TRBV7-2|TRBD1|TRBJ1-5
TGTGCCAGCAGCTTAGAGGGGGCAGGGGCAAGCAATCAGCCCCAGCATTTT
CASSLEGAGASNQPQHF
>NA|TRBV28|TRBD1|TRBJ2-1
TGTGCCAGCAGTTTGACAGGGGGCAGGAATGAGCAGTTCTTC
CASSLTGGRNEQFF
>few|TRBV28|NA|TRBJ1-3
TGTGCCAGCAGTTTTCCCACAGGCGCTGGAAACACCATATATTTT
CASSFPTGAGNTIYF
>NA|TRBV5-5|TRBD2|TRBJ2-1
TGTGCCAGCAGCTTAGCGGGAGGAATTCCAGGGAATGAGCAGTTCTTC
CASSLAGGIPGNEQFF
>NA|TRBV6-5|TRBD2|TRBJ2-7
TGTGCCAGCAGTTACTCGATGACTAGCGGGACCTACGAGCAGTACTTC
CASSYSMTSGTYEQYF
>NA|TRBV5-5|TRBD1|TRBJ1-5
TGTGCCAGCAGCTCGATATCAGACAGGGGTGATCAGCCCCAGCATTTT
CASSSISDRGDQPQHF
>once|TRBV10-3|NA|TRBJ1-5
TGTGCCATCAGTGAAAGAGGGATTAGCAATCAGCCCCAGCATTTT
CAISERGISNQPQHF
>once|TRBV20-1|NA|TRBJ1-2
TGCAGTGTTGAGAGTAACTATGGCTACACCTTC
CSVESNYGYTF
>few|TRBV7-6|NA|TRBJ1-6
TGTGCCAGCAGCTTTCAACAGGGATTGGGTTCACCCCTCCACTTT
CASSFQQGLGSPLHF
>NA|TRBV7-9|TRBD2|TRBJ2-5
TGTGCCAGCAGCCTTGGGACTAGCGGGGTTGGGGGAACCCAGTACTTC
CASSLGTSGVGGTQYF
>NA|TRBV30|NA|TRBJ1-4
TGTGCCTGGAGTGTACGCCAGATACCTAATGAAAAACTGTTTTTT
CAWSVRQIPNEKLFF
>NA|TRBV28|TRBD2|TRBJ2-5
TGTGCCAGCAGGCCCGGGGGGGTCCAAGAGACCCAGTACTTC
CASRPGGVQETQYF
>few|TRBV11-2|TRBD1|TRBJ1-1
TGTGCCAGCAGCTTTGGGGTCAGGGGGCAAAAAGTCACTGAAGCTTTCTTT
CASSFGVRGQKVTEAFF
>NA|TRBV19|TRBD2|TRBJ2-1
TGTGCCAGTAGTAGGTTCAGCGGGAGCTCCTACAATGAGCAGTTCTTC
CASSRFSGSSYNEQFF